Ten or more counts support the clone carrying this T cell receptor beta chain. The antigen is unknown. This sample stems from a study of human T cells and chemical hapten exposure. On the study more broadly: It was small differences in pooled library volume that mainly caused per-sample TCR yields to vary. Findings and limits, study-wide: As the donors had alopecia, their immune response may differ from healthy people's.

Time point specified: patch test 3, about 24 weeks after DPC sensitization. Treatment here: therapeutic diphenylcyclopropenone sensitization with weekly scalp DPC. Germline CDR1 and CDR2: SGHTA and FQGNSA. Deletions cut 0 bases from V and 0 bases from J, with 3 bases between. This CDR3 is 14 amino acids long. Via MiXCR, TCRdb re-called the RACE reads, giving one row per CDR3 protein. The sample yields about 84,000 distinct CDR3 sequences, about a tenth seen once. The source material was whole blood, sampled in connection with sensitization to the hapten diphenylcyclopropenone (DPC). This chain links TRBV7-2 with TRBJ1-5; D is undetermined. This TCR derives from a woman aged 45 to 65 with alopecia areata. Some clones in this sample may be carry-over from other donors' samples. The CDR3 protein is CASSLAYSNQPQHF. The CDR3 nucleotides read TGTGCCAGCAGCTTAGCGTATAGCAATCAGCCCCAGCATTTT.